The subject of this entry is one T cell receptor beta chain. What it recognizes is unknown. This sample stems from a study of T cells in localized non-small cell lung cancer. Sequencing was performed with immunoSEQ multiplex PCR; in TCRdb, only in-frame clones are kept and a portion is missing. The sample lists about 45,000 clones, 81% occurring once. Findings of the study overall: Elevated blood T cell density was associated with longer overall survival. Turning up in adjacent lung were a median 57 of the top 100 tumor clones.

Germline values: CDR1 SGHAT, CDR2 FQNNGV. The ends lost 1 base at V and 6 bases at J; junction bases unmatched: 3. This CDR3 is 14 amino acids long. The chain is built from TRBV11-2 and TRBJ2-3; TRBD1 agrees at 8 bases. The clonotype was recovered from a man between 35 and 75 years old with stage III lung adenocarcinoma. Specimen: peripheral blood mononuclear cells, collected before any cancer treatment. In DNA form, the CDR3 reads TGTGCCAGCAGCTTAGTACAGGGGGTGGATACGCAGTATTTT. It translates to CASSLVQGVDTQYF.